This T cell receptor beta chain was captured by sequencing in a study of blood T cell repertoires in COVID-19. Looking at the study overall: Sites across the United States, Italy and Spain contributed samples from acute and convalescent COVID-19.

TCRdb's table, derived via immunoSEQ multiplex PCR, lists solely in-frame clones and lacks some. The table records under 200,000 clones, 84% of them present only once. From germline, CDR1 is KGHSH and CDR2 LQKENI. Trimming removed 3 bases from V and 0 bases from J; junction bases left unmatched: 1. The CDR3 sequence is 15 residues long. The specimen sequenced was peripheral blood. The chain combines TRBV18 with TRBJ1-4; 7 bases map to TRBD1. The sequence was obtained from a man aged 30 to 39 with active or convalescent COVID-19. The CDR3 region is CASSPQGATNEKLFF. The CDR3 nucleotides are TGTGCCAGCTCACCTCAGGGGGCAACTAATGAAAAACTGTTTTTT.